Each of the 12 T cell receptor beta chains below was sequenced from the same sample in a study of shared clonotypes between healthy human individuals. Terminally differentiated effector memory CD45RA+ cells were excluded by CCR7 positive selection of CD45RO-negative cells. Measured with immunoSEQ multiplex PCR; TCRdb has only the in-frame clones, and not every one. The sample includes around 2.1 million clones, 85% to 95% seen only once; the top ten take around 1.7%. Input material: naive CD8+ T cells from PBMCs. The receptors were gathered from a man between 18 and 29 years old in good health. Some clones in this sample may be carry-over from other donors' samples.

This clone is a singleton in its sample. J is TRBJ2-5 and V is TRBV4-1, with D unresolved. Trimming left V 1 base short and J 2 bases short, with 11 bases between. CDR3 length: 15 amino acids. CDR1 is MGHRA, CDR2 YSYEKL, per germline. As DNA, the CDR3 is TGCGCCAGCAGCCAAGTACAAGCCAGTCAAGAGACCCAGTACTTC. Translated: CASSQVQASQETQYF.

V gene TRBV28 combines with J gene TRBJ2-1, with unresolved D. Germline V gives CDR1 MDHEN, CDR2 SYDVKM. Deletions cut 7 bases from V and 5 bases from J, with 9 bases between. The length of the CDR3 is 12 residues. The CDR3 region has the DNA TGTGCCAGCACCCGCACCGACAATGAGCAGTTCTTC. Encoded protein: CASTRTDNEQFF.

The chain links TRBV13 to TRBJ2-7, with 10 bases identical to TRBD1. CDR1 PRHDT and CDR2 FYEKMQ come from the germline V gene (reference sequence). Germline trimming cut 5 bases from V and 2 bases from J; bases unmatched to any gene: 6. This CDR3 has 15 amino acids. In nucleotides, the CDR3 is TGTGCCAGCAGCCGCCGGGACAGGGGTCCCTACGAGCAGTACTTC. This sequence encodes CASSRRDRGPYEQYF.

This chain connects TRBV6-1 to TRBJ1-2; D possibly corresponds to TRBD1 (6 bases). The V end lost 6 bases, the J end lost 4 bases, and 18 bases lay between the germline ends. The CDR3 is 15 residues long. Germline assignment: CDR1 MNHNS and CDR2 SASEGT. CDR3: CASRPSGTIGYGYTF. As DNA, the CDR3 is TGTGCCAGCAGGCCCTCCGGGACAATCGGCTATGGCTACACCTTC.

The chain couples TRBV7-2 to TRBJ2-1; D ambiguous. V lost 6 bases and J lost 0, with 15 bases in between. Germline V gene sequence: CDR1 SGHTA, CDR2 FQGNSA. CDR3 length: 16 amino acids. The CDR3 DNA reads TGTGCCAGCAGGGACCCGGACGAATCCTCCTACAATGAGCAGTTCTTC. Translating gives CASRDPDESSYNEQFF.

The V call is TRBV7-9, the J call TRBJ2-7; D call uncertain. Germline CDR1 reads SEHNR; CDR2 reads FQNEAQ (reference sequence). This CDR3 is built from 15 residues. With 1 base removed from V and 2 bases from J, the gap between germline ends came to 12 bases. The chain's CDR3 is CASSLEVAGAYEQYF. The CDR3 DNA sequence: TGTGCCAGCAGCTTAGAAGTAGCTGGGGCCTACGAGCAGTACTTC.

The chain has TRBV27 and TRBJ1-1; 9 bases map to TRBD1. V lost 10 bases, J lost 0 bases, and 6 bases stayed unmatched. This CDR3 spans 14 amino acids. CDR1 is MNHEY, CDR2 SMNVEV, per germline (reference sequence). The DNA for the CDR3 is TGTGCCACCATGGGACAGGGCATGAACACTGAAGCTTTCTTT. This gives the protein CATMGQGMNTEAFF.

The chain uses TRBV10-3 and TRBJ2-3; TRBD2 matches 11 bases. V lost 2 bases and J lost 2; bases outside the gene matches: 3. Looked up from germline, CDR1 is ENHRY and CDR2 is SYGVKD. The length of the CDR3 is 16 residues. The CDR3 protein is CAISELAGGNTDTQYF. In nucleotides, the CDR3 is TGTGCCATCAGTGAGCTAGCGGGAGGCAACACAGATACGCAGTATTTT.

The chain links TRBV7-2 to TRBJ2-7; a weak D match, TRBD2 (5 bases). This CDR3 is built from 15 residues. V was shortened by 2 bases and J by 1 base, with 12 bases between the two germline ends. CDR1 and CDR2 from the germline V gene are SGHTA and FQGNSA. CDR3 sequence (DNA): TGTGCCAGCAGCTTAATAAGCGGCGGGTCCTACGAGCAGTACTTC. Amino acids: CASSLISGGSYEQYF.

This clone was counted a single time. Here the CDR3 DNA reads TGCGCCAGCAGCCAAGATCGGGCTAGCGGGAGGTACAATGAGCAGTTCTTC. Translating gives CASSQDRASGRYNEQFF. The V call is TRBV4-1, the J call TRBJ2-1; TRBD2 matches 11 bases. The CDR3 spans 17 residues. Germline CDR1 reads MGHRA; CDR2 reads YSYEKL. The ends lost 0 bases at V and 4 bases at J; junction bases unmatched: 5.

This clone has just a few counts. The chain carries TRBV29-1 and TRBJ1-2; no firm D call. Trimming left V 4 bases short and J 4 bases short, with 7 bases between. The CDR3 has 11 amino acids. CDR1 and CDR2 (germline): SQVTM, ANQGSEA. The CDR3 sequence is CSVVQPYGYTF. For the CDR3, the DNA is TGCAGCGTTGTACAGCCCTATGGCTACACCTTC.

The V call is TRBV4-1, the J call TRBJ2-7, with 10 positions matching TRBD2. Germline V gene sequence: CDR1 MGHRA, CDR2 YSYEKL. V lost 4 bases to trimming and J lost 3 bases; unmatched junction nucleotides: 9. CDR3 size: 16 residues. The CDR3 spells CASSLRGLAGVYEQYF. The DNA of the CDR3 is TGCGCCAGCAGCCTAAGGGGCCTAGCGGGGGTCTACGAGCAGTACTTC.